This TCR beta chain was found in a study of vaccination effects on CD4 cells after COVID-19. Study background: Peptide-pool stimulation followed by sequencing identified expanded antigen-specific CD4+ clonotypes in the ViraFEST assay. Median timing of post-vaccine samples was 72 days after the second dose. Convalescent patients, a few in all, were sampled both early and late after vaccination. Regarding the study as a whole: Marked clonal contraction of infection- and vaccine-induced clones was seen late after vaccination.

This clone occurred a few times. Its cognate antigen is unknown. Subsequent to a culture period of about ten days, CD4+ T cells were isolated. Infection with SARS-CoV-2 occurred in the person between March and December 2020, and PCR confirmed it. Two-dose vaccination with either BNT162b2 or mRNA-1273 was given to the participants. This table comes from immunoSEQ multiplex PCR, and its TCRdb copy is limited to in-frame clones, with some not included. The top ten hold roughly 5.2% of the sample, which has around 50,000 clones, about four fifths seen once. This specimen was CD4+ T cells from PBMCs cultured without peptide, taken after COVID-19 vaccination. The sequence was collected from a human donor who had a prior SARS-CoV-2 infection.

CDR3 protein: CASSNGQGNEKLFF. The CDR3 DNA sequence: TGTGCCAGCAGTAATGGACAGGGCAATGAAAAACTGTTTTTT. The chain combines TRBV7-2 with TRBJ1-4; 8 nucleotides line up with TRBD1. Germline trimming cut 6 bases from V and 5 bases from J; bases unmatched to any gene: 5. Germline V gene lookup returns CDR1 SGHTA and CDR2 FQGNSA. This CDR3 is 14 amino acids long.